The present entry profiles one T cell receptor beta chain with its context. Gene names denote mouse genes. The CDR3 goes on 4 residues after the read ends, and that part is filled in from the germline J gene. This entry comes from a study of CD8+ T cells in alopecia areata. The CDR3 extends over 14 amino acids. The V gene end was trimmed by 2 bases and the J gene end by 2 bases; junction bases not matched to a gene: 5. Looked up from germline, CDR1 is GKSSPN and CDR2 is SITVG. Cutaneous lymph node cells were pooled, and they were sorted using CD4, CD8alpha, NKG2D, NKG2ACE and other markers. In each case, RNA was isolated and then reverse transcribed into cDNA as the sequencing template. TCRdb keeps only in-frame clones here, not all; method: immunoSEQ multiplex PCR. The sample holds approximately 300,000 clones, and no clone turns up only once.

The sequenced material came from CD4+ T cells sorted from a lymph node. The clonotype originates from a C3H/HeJ mouse with alopecia areata. The strain bears MHC haplotype H2-k. The chain employs TRBV31 and TRBJ1-1; 7 nucleotides line up with TRBD1. The chain's CDR3 is CAWSTGTANTEVFF. CDR3 bases read: TGTGCCTGGAGTACCGGGACAGCCAACACA.